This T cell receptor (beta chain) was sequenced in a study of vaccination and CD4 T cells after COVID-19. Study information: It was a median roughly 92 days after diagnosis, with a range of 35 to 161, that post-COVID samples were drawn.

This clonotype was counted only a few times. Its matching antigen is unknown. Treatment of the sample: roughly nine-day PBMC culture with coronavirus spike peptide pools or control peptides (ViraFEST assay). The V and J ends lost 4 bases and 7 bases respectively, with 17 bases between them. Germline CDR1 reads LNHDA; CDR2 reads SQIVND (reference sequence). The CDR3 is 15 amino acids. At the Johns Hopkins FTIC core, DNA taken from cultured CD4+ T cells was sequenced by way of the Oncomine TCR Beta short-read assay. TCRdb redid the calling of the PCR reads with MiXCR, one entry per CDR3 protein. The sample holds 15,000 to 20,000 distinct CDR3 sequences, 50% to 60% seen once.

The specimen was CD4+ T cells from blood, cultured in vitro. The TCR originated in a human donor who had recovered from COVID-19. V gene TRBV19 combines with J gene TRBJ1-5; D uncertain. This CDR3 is CASSSPRQARQPQHF. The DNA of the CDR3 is TGTGCCAGTAGTAGCCCGAGACAAGCTAGACAGCCCCAGCATTTT.